A single sample is the source of the 26 T cell receptor beta chains below, sequenced in a study of blood T cells in healthy people across ages. Through a sample-barcoded 5' primer and a J-beta primer mix, a second PCR was run for about 6 to 12 cycles. MiXCR, applied by TCRdb to the 5' RACE reads, yields one record per CDR3 protein. The table includes roughly 720,000 distinct CDR3 sequences, around half detected once. Source material: blood. The receptor source for this set is an elderly man in good health.

The V call is TRBV28, the J call TRBJ1-4; D gene ambiguous. CDR1 and CDR2 from the germline V gene are MDHEN and SYDVKM. The V and J ends lost 4 bases and 5 bases respectively, with 14 bases between them. The CDR3 spans 15 residues. The CDR3 reads CASSSTGGRNEKLFF. The CDR3 bases are TGTGCCAGCAGTTCCACCGGTGGTCGGAATGAAAAACTGTTTTTT.

This clonotype was picked up one time. The V and J genes are TRBV29-1 and TRBJ2-1; TRBD1 might be the D (5 bases). V dropped 0 bases and J dropped 4 bases, with 13 bases sitting between them. Germline lookup yields CDR1 SQVTM and CDR2 ANQGSEA. The CDR3 totals 15 residues. The CDR3 coding sequence is TGCAGCGTTGAAGATGTAAGGGGCCCGTACAATGAGCAGTTCTTC. It translates to CSVEDVRGPYNEQFF.

The chain couples TRBV11-2 to TRBJ2-3; D is possibly TRBD2 (6 bases). The V end lost 5 bases, the J end lost 14 bases, and 26 bases lay between the germline ends. Germline-derived CDR1 and CDR2 are SGHAT and FQNNGV. The CDR3 has 15 residues. CDR3 protein: CASSRLADHTRYAYF. The CDR3 DNA is TGTGCCAGCAGCAGATTAGCGGACCACACCAGATACGCGTATTTT. The whole variable domain, filled in from reference TRBV11-2 and TRBJ2-3, reads EAGVAQSPRYKIIEKRQSVAFWCNPISGHATLYWYQQILGQGPKLLIQFQNNGVVDDSQLPKDRFSAERLKGVDSTLKIQPAKLEDSAVYLCASSRLADHTRYAYFGPGTRLTVL.

In this sample, this clonotype turned up a few times. The V call is TRBV10-3, the J call TRBJ2-7; 11 nucleotides line up with TRBD1. CDR1 is ENHRY, CDR2 SYGVKD, per germline. The ends lost 10 bases at V and 4 bases at J; junction bases unmatched: 15. The CDR3 is 16 residues long. CDR3 in DNA: TGTGCCACACAAAGGACAGGGGGCTCATCGGGGTACGAGCAGTACTTC. Translation gives CATQRTGGSSGYEQYF.

The chain uses TRBV20-1 and TRBJ1-1; D uncertain. There are 16 residues in the CDR3. V was cut by 6 bases and J by 1 base, with 21 bases left in between. Germline V gene sequence: CDR1 DFQATT, CDR2 SNEGSKA (reference sequence). The CDR3 loop is CSARQGLGGRNTEAFF. DNA of the CDR3: TGCAGTGCCAGGCAAGGGCTGGGAGGAAGGAACACTGAAGCTTTCTTT.

This clonotype was seen once. The chain joins TRBV18 to TRBJ1-5, with 8 bases identical to TRBD1. The CDR3 runs 15 residues. V gave up 3 bases and J gave up 6 bases; unmatched junction bases: 7. CDR1 KGHSH and CDR2 LQKENI come from the germline V gene. In DNA form, the CDR3 reads TGTGCCAGCTCACCTTCCGGACAGGGTAGTCAGCCCCAGCATTTT. Protein sequence: CASSPSGQGSQPQHF.

The genes are TRBV7-2 and TRBJ1-1, with D uncertain. Germline loops: CDR1 SGHTA, CDR2 FQGNSA. The ends were cut back, 6 bases at V and 2 bases at J, with 13 bases in the middle. This CDR3 is 14 amino acids long. This CDR3 reads CASRHAGVNTEAFF. The CDR3 DNA reads as TGTGCCAGCAGACACGCCGGGGTTAACACTGAAGCTTTCTTT.

Only a few counts were recorded for this clonotype. V usage is TRBV13 and J usage is TRBJ1-1, with D unclear. V shed 1 base and J shed 1 base, with 7 bases lying between them. This CDR3 region has 14 residues. Per germline, CDR1 PRHDT and CDR2 FYEKMQ (reference sequence). The CDR3 reads CASSLENRNTEAFF. CDR3 DNA sequence: TGTGCCAGCAGCTTAGAGAACAGGAACACTGAAGCTTTCTTT.

The chain uses TRBV3-1 and TRBJ2-7, with a possible D match to TRBD2 (5 bases). This CDR3 comprises 13 residues. V was shortened by 5 bases and J by 7 bases, with 15 bases between the two germline ends. Germline values: CDR1 LGHDT, CDR2 YNNKEL (reference sequence). Written as DNA, the CDR3 is TGTGCCAGCAGCACCACCGGACTGGGGGAGCAGTACTTC. Amino acid sequence: CASSTTGLGEQYF.

This sequence joins TRBV4-1 and TRBJ2-5; TRBD1 might be the D (7 bases). The J call could be wrong; TRBJ2-7 is a better fit for the DNA end. CDR1 and CDR2 (germline): MGHRA, YSYEKL. CDR3 size: 14 residues. The chain's CDR3 is CASSHAGQLYEQYF. DNA for the CDR3: TGCGCCAGCAGCCATGCGGGACAGTTGTACGAGCAGTACTTC.

V gene TRBV5-1 combines with J gene TRBJ2-4; possibly TRBD2 for D (5 bases). Looked up from germline, CDR1 is SGHRS and CDR2 is YFSETQ. With 4 bases removed from V and 7 bases from J, the gap between germline ends came to 15 bases. The CDR3 spans 14 residues. The chain's CDR3 is CASSLDSGGNIQYF. The CDR3 DNA follows: TGCGCCAGCAGCCTGGACTCAGGCGGCAACATTCAGTACTTC.

The chain recombines TRBV24-1 with TRBJ2-3; 10 bases line up with TRBD2. This CDR3 comprises 16 residues. Germline lookup yields CDR1 KGHDR and CDR2 SFDVKD. With V trimmed by 3 bases and J by 5 bases, 7 bases remained unmatched. The CDR3 nucleotides are TGTGCCACCAGTGATGCCGGGACTAGCGATGGAGATACGCAGTATTTT. Protein sequence: CATSDAGTSDGDTQYF.

Points on this clonotype: Mismatch with germline at one junction end may stem from a read error. The DNA for the CDR3 is TGTGCCGGCAGTTCAGGGTCCTACGAGCAGTACTTC. Its translation: CAGSSGSYEQYF. The V call is TRBV6-6, the J call TRBJ2-7; the D gene is possibly TRBD1 (5 bases). The CDR3 is 12 amino acids. CDR1 MNHNY and CDR2 SVGAGI come from the germline V gene (reference sequence).

The V call is TRBV5-6, the J call TRBJ2-2; 9 nucleotides match TRBD2. V dropped 4 bases and J dropped 4; count of bases not matched to a gene: 5. This CDR3 has 15 amino acids. In germline, CDR1 is SGHDT, CDR2 YYEEEE. The CDR3 DNA reads as TGTGCCAGCAGCGTCCCGGGACTAGCCACCGGGGAGCTGTTTTTT. Translation gives CASSVPGLATGELFF.

This clonotype was observed a handful of times. V is TRBV4-1 and J is TRBJ2-3, with TRBD1 matching over 11 bases. The V gene's germline CDR1 is MGHRA and CDR2 YSYEKL. J was trimmed by 14 bases and V by 4 bases; bases with no gene match: 17. The CDR3 totals 16 residues. This CDR3 reads CASSRVPGTGGRYAYF. The CDR3 DNA sequence: TGCGCCAGCAGCCGAGTCCCCGGGACAGGGGGGAGATACGCGTATTTT.

This clonotype has just a few counts. The chain couples TRBV13 to TRBJ2-7; D is perhaps TRBD2 (5 bases). The CDR3 consists of 16 residues. Between the trimmed V and J ends, which lost 5 bases and 0 bases, there was a span of 17 bases. Germline assignment: CDR1 PRHDT and CDR2 FYEKMQ (reference sequence). In DNA form, the CDR3 reads TGTGCCAGCAGCCCGCGGGCGGGCCAAAGCTCCTACGAGCAGTACTTC. Its translation: CASSPRAGQSSYEQYF. Supplemented by reference TRBV13 and TRBJ2-7, the full variable domain reads AAGVIQSPRHLIKEKRETATLKCYPIPRHDTVYWYQQGPGQDPQFLISFYEKMQSDKGSIPDRFSAQQFSDYHSELNMSSLELGDSALYFCASSPRAGQSSYEQYFGPGTRLTVT.

The V and J genes are TRBV12-3 or TRBV12-4 and TRBJ1-6; 7 bases align to TRBD1. After removal of 5 bases from V and 12 bases from J, the junction contained 4 bases not matched to a gene. The CDR3 totals 12 residues. CDR3 sequence reads: CASSRDSRPLHF. DNA for the CDR3: TGTGCCAGCAGTCGGGACAGTCGACCCCTCCACTTT.

This clonotype occurred a few times. The chain carries TRBV6-5 and TRBJ2-7; 9 positions agree with TRBD1. This CDR3 is 15 amino acids long. CDR1 and CDR2 (germline): MNHEY, SVGAGI. V lost 0 bases, J lost 7 bases, and 7 bases stayed unmatched. CDR3: CASSYSGTGLGEQYF. CDR3 bases: TGTGCCAGCAGTTACTCCGGGACAGGGCTAGGAGAGCAGTACTTC.

This chain uses TRBV5-4 with TRBJ1-2, with 7 bases lining up with TRBD1. Trimming removed 4 bases from V and 8 bases from J; junction bases left unmatched: 17. Germline V lookup: CDR1 SGHNT, CDR2 YYREEE (reference sequence). The CDR3 has 16 amino acids. CDR3 nucleotides: TGTGCCAGCAGCCCCGGACAGGACCTCTCAACTCGGGGCTACACCTTC. This codes for CASSPGQDLSTRGYTF.

This clonotype showed up just a few times. The rearrangement uses TRBV7-9 and TRBJ2-7; 8 bases line up with TRBD1. The CDR3 covers 15 residues. V was clipped by 4 bases and J by 4 bases; unmatched bases: 9. Germline CDR1 SEHNR, CDR2 FQNEAQ (reference sequence). CDR3 amino acids: CASSSDRDRLYEQYF. CDR3 coding DNA: TGTGCCAGCAGCTCGGACCGGGACAGGTTATACGAGCAGTACTTC.

This chain connects TRBV14 to TRBJ2-1, with D perhaps given as TRBD1 or TRBD2 (5 bases each). Germline CDR1 SGHDN, CDR2 FVKESK. The CDR3 contains 16 residues. V was clipped by 3 bases and J by 3 bases, with 15 bases between them. CDR3 loop: CASSHITRGDYNEQFF. For the CDR3, the DNA is TGTGCCAGCAGCCACATTACTAGGGGCGACTACAATGAGCAGTTCTTC.

The V gene is TRBV7-8, the J gene TRBJ2-7; 10 nucleotides agree with TRBD2. The CDR3 has 18 amino acids. Trimming cost V 0 bases and J 4 bases; bases outside gene matches: 12. Germline V gene lookup returns CDR1 SGHVS and CDR2 FQNEAQ. CDR3 in amino acids: CASSLAELAGVGLYEQYF. Here the CDR3 DNA reads TGTGCCAGCAGCTTAGCGGAGCTAGCGGGAGTCGGGTTATACGAGCAGTACTTC.

The rearrangement links TRBV2 to TRBJ1-4; no reliable D call. The CDR3 has 14 residues. The ends were cut back, 5 bases at V and 8 bases at J, with 15 bases in the middle. Germline V gene data show CDR1 as SNHLY and CDR2 as FYNNEI. The CDR3 DNA is TGTGCCAGCAGTCCCGACGGATTCCCCGAAAAACTGTTTTTT. Translated, it gives CASSPDGFPEKLFF.

The rearrangement uses TRBV20-1 and TRBJ2-3; 8 bases align to TRBD1. Losses at the gene ends were 3 bases for V and 5 bases for J; bases not matched to a gene: 7. The germline V gene encodes CDR1 DFQATT and CDR2 SNEGSKA (reference sequence). The CDR3 covers 14 residues. The CDR3 loop reads CSASGQGAGDTQYF. CDR3 sequence (DNA): TGCAGTGCTAGTGGGCAGGGGGCCGGAGATACGCAGTATTTT.

This chain connects TRBV7-9 to TRBJ2-7; tentatively, D is TRBD1 (6 bases). The germline gives CDR1 SEHNR, CDR2 FQNEAQ (reference sequence). V lost 4 bases and J lost 2, with 21 bases in between. This CDR3 contains 17 residues. The DNA of the CDR3 is TGTGCCAGCAGCTCAATCCCGATCGACAGGATCCCCTACGAGCAGTACTTC. Amino acids: CASSSIPIDRIPYEQYF.

This clonotype was recorded a few times. V and J are TRBV2 and TRBJ2-6; no clear D. This CDR3 spans 16 amino acids. Germline assignment: CDR1 SNHLY and CDR2 FYNNEI. V lost 3 bases and J lost 4, with 13 bases in between. CDR3 bases: TGTGCCAGCAGTGATTCTATTGGGGTCGGGGCCAACGTCCTGACTTTC. It specifies CASSDSIGVGANVLTF.